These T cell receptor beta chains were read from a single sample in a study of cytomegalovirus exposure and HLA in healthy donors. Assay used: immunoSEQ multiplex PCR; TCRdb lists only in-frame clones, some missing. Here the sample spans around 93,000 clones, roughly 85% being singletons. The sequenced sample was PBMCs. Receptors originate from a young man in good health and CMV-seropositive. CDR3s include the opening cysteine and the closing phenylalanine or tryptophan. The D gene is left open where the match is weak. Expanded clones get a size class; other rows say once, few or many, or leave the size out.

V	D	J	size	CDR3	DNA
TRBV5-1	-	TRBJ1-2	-	CASSPLGGTEMYGYTF	TGCGCCAGCAGCCCCCTTGGGGGGACTGAGATGTATGGCTACACCTTC
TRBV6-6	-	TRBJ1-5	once	CASKYAPQGRNQPQHF	TGTGCCAGCAAGTACGCCCCCCAGGGTCGCAATCAGCCCCAGCATTTT
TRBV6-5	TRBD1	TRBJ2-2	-	CASSYSGQGTGELFF	TGTGCCAGCAGTTACTCGGGACAGGGGACGGGGGAGCTGTTTTTT
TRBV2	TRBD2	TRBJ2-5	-	CASLREIEETQYF	TGTGCCAGCTTGCGGGAGATCGAAGAGACCCAGTACTTC
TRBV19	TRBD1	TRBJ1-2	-	CASKEGTAYGYTF	TGTGCCAGTAAGGAAGGGACAGCTTATGGCTACACCTTC
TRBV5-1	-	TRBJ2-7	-	CASSPTTGTYEQYF	TGCGCCAGCAGCCCGACAACAGGTACCTACGAGCAGTACTTC
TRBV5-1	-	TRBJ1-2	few	CASSFSSLGEGYTF	TGCGCCAGCAGCTTCAGTTCCCTTGGAGAAGGCTACACCTTC
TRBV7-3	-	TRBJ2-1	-	CASSTTGLNEQFF	TGTGCCAGCAGCACAACAGGGCTCAATGAGCAGTTCTTC
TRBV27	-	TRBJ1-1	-	CASSLVRGTEAFF	TGTGCCAGCAGTTTAGTAAGAGGAACTGAAGCTTTCTTT
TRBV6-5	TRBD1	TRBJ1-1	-	CASKRRGQGATEAFF	TGTGCCAGCAAGAGAAGGGGACAGGGGGCCACTGAAGCTTTCTTT
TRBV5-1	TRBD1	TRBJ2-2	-	CASSRQQGARTGELFF	TGCGCCAGCAGCAGACAGCAGGGGGCAAGAACCGGGGAGCTGTTTTTT
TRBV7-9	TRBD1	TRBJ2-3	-	CASSLQGAGTDTQYF	TGTGCCAGCAGCTTACAGGGGGCGGGCACAGATACGCAGTATTTT
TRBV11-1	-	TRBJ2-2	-	CASSPLSGRNTGELFF	TGTGCCAGCAGCCCACTTTCCGGGAGGAACACCGGGGAGCTGTTTTTT
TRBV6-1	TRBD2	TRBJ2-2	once	CASTSLAANTGELFF	TGTGCCAGCACTAGCCTAGCGGCGAACACCGGGGAGCTGTTTTTT
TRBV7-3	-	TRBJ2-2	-	CASSLAAANTGELFF	TGTGCCAGCAGCTTAGCGGCCGCGAACACCGGGGAGCTGTTTTTT
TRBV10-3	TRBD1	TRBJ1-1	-	CAIRRTGASTEAFF	TGTGCCATCAGGCGGACAGGGGCTTCCACTGAAGCTTTCTTT
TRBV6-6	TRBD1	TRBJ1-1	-	CASRRGTGGAEAFF	TGTGCCAGCAGACGGGGGACAGGAGGGGCTGAAGCTTTCTTT
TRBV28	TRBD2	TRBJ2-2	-	CASSLLTSAYTGELFF	TGTGCCAGCAGTTTGTTGACTAGCGCCTACACCGGGGAGCTGTTTTTT
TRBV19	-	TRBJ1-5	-	CASSIGGHSNQPQHF	TGTGCCAGTAGTATAGGCGGACATAGCAATCAGCCCCAGCATTTT